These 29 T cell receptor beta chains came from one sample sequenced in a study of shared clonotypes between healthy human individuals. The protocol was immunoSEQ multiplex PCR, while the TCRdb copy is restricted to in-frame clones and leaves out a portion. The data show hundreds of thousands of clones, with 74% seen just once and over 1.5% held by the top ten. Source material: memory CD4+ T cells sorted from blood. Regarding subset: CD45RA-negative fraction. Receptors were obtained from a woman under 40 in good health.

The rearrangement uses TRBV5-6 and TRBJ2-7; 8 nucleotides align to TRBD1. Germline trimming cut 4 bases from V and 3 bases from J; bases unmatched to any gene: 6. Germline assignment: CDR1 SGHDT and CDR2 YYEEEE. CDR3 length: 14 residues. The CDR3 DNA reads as TGTGCCAGCAGCACCGGACAGGGCAGCTACGAGCAGTACTTC. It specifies CASSTGQGSYEQYF.

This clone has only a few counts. CDR3 DNA sequence: TGTGCCAGCAGCTTGGAAGGGGGCGGCTATGGCTACACCTTC. This codes for CASSLEGGGYGYTF. The J gene is TRBJ1-2, the V gene TRBV5-6, with 7 bases fitting TRBD1. CDR1 is SGHDT, CDR2 YYEEEE, per germline. The CDR3 has 14 residues. Trimming at V came to 0 bases and at J to 4 bases, leaving 3 bases not matched to a gene.

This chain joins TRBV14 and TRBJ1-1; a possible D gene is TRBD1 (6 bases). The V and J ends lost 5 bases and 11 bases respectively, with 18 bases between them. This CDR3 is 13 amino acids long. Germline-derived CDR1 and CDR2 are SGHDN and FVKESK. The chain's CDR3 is CASSVPRGLDAFF. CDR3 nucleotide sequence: TGTGCCAGCAGCGTCCCCCGGGGGCTAGATGCTTTCTTT.

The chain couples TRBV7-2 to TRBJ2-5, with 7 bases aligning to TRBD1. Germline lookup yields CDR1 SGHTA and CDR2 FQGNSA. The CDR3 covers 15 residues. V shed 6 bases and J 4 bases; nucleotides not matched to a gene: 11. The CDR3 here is CASRSTGALGETQYF. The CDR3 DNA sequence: TGTGCCAGCAGGTCTACAGGGGCGCTGGGAGAGACCCAGTACTTC.

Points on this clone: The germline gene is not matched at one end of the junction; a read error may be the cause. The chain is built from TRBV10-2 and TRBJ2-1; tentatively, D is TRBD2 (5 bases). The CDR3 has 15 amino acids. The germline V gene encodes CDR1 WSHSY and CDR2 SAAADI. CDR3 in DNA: TGCGCTAGCAGTGAAGGGTATTATAGCGTTTCCGAGCAGTTCTTC. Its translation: CASSEGYYSVSEQFF.

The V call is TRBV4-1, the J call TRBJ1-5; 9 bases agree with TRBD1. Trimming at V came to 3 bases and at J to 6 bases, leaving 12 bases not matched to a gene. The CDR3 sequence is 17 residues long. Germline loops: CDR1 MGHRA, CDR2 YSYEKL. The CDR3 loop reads CASSHAFRDRAGQPQHF. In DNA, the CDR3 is TGCGCCAGCAGCCATGCATTCCGGGACAGGGCTGGTCAGCCCCAGCATTTT.

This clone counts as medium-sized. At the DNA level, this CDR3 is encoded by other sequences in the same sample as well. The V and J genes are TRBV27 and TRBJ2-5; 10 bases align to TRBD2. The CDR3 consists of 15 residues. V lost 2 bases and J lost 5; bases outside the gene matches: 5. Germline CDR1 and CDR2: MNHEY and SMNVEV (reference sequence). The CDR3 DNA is TGTGCCAGCAGTTTAGCTAGCGGGAGTTCCGAGACCCAGTACTTC. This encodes CASSLASGSSETQYF.

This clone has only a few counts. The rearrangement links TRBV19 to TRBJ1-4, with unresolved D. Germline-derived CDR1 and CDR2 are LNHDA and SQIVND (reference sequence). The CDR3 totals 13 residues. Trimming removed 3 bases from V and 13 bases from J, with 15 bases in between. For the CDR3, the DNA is TGTGCCAGTAGTATGTCGGAGGTCCGGCGACTGTTTTTT. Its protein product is CASSMSEVRRLFF. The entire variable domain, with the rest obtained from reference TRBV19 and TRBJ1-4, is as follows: DGGITQSPKYLFRKEGQNVTLSCEQNLNHDAMYWYRQDPGQGLRLIYYSQIVNDFQKGDIAEGYSVSREKKESFPLTVTSAQKNPTAFYLCASSMSEVRRLFFGSGTQLSVL.

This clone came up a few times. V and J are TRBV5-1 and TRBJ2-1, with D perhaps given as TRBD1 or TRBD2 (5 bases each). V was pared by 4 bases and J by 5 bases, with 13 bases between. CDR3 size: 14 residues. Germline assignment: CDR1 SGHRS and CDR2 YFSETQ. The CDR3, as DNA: TGCGCCAGCAGCCCTCGGGACGGAAACAATGAGCAGTTCTTC. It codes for CASSPRDGNNEQFF. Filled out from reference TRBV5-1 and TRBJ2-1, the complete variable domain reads KAGVTQTPRYLIKTRGQQVTLSCSPISGHRSVSWYQQTPGQGLQFLFEYFSETQRNKGNFPGRFSGRQFSNSRSEMNVSTLELGDSALYLCASSPRDGNNEQFFGPGTRLTVL.

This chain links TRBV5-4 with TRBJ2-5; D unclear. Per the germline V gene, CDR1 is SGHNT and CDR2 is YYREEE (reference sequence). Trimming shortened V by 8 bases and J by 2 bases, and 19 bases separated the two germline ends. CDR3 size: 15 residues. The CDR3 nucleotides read TGTGCCAGTTTCCGCGGCGGTAGCTGGCAAGAGACCCAGTACTTC. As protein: CASFRGGSWQETQYF.

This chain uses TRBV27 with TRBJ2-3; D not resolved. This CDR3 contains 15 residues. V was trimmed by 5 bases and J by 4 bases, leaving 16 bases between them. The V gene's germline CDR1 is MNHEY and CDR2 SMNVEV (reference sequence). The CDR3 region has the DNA TGTGCCAGCAGTAAGGGCAACCCGTTCCCAGATACGCAGTATTTT. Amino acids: CASSKGNPFPDTQYF.

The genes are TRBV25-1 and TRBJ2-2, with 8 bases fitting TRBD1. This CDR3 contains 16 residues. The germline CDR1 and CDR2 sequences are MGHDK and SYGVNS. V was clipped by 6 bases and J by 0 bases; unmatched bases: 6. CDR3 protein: CASSLRTGTNTGELFF. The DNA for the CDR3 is TGTGCCAGCAGCCTACGGACAGGGACGAACACCGGGGAGCTGTTTTTT.

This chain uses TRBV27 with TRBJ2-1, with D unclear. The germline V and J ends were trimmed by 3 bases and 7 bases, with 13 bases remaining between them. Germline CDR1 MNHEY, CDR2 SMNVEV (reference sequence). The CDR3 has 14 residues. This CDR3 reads CASSLRKSNNEQFF. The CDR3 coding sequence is TGTGCCAGCAGTTTGCGAAAGAGCAATAATGAGCAGTTCTTC.

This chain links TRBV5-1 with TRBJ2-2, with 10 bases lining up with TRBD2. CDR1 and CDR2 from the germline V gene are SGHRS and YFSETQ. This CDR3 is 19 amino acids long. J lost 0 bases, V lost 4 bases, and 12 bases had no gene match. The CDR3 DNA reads TGCGCCAGCAGCGCCCGGGGAAGCGGGAGGGCCACGAACACCGGGGAGCTGTTTTTT. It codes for CASSARGSGRATNTGELFF.

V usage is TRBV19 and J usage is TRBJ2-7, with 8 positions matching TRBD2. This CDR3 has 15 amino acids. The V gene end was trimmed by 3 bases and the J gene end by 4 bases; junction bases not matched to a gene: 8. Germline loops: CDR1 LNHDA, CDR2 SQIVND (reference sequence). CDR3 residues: CASSISGSGGYEQYF. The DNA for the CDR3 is TGTGCCAGTAGTATCTCCGGGAGCGGGGGTTACGAGCAGTACTTC.

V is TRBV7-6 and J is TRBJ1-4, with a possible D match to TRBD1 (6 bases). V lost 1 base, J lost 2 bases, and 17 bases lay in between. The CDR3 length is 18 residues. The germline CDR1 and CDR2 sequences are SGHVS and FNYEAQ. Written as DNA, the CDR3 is TGTGCCAGCAGCTTAGGATTGAGGGGGGCGCGCACTAATGAAAAACTGTTTTTT. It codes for CASSLGLRGARTNEKLFF.

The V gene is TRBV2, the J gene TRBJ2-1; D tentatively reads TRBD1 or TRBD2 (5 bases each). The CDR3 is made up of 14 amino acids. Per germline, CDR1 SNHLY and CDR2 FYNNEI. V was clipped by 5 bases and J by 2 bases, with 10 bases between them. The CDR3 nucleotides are TGTGCCAGCAGTCGGGACGGGACCTACAATGAGCAGTTCTTC. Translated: CASSRDGTYNEQFF. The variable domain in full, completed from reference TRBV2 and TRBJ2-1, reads EPEVTQTPSHQVTQMGQEVILRCVPISNHLYFYWYRQILGQKVEFLVSFYNNEISEKSEIFDDQFSVERPDGSNFTLKIRSTKLEDSAMYFCASSRDGTYNEQFFGPGTRLTVL.

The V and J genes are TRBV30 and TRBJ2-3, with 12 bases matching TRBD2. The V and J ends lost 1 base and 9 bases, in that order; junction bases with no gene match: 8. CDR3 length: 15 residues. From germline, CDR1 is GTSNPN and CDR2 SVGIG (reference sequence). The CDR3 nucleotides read TGTGCCTGGAGTGGGCATCTGACTAGCGGGAGCACGCAGTATTTT. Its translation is CAWSGHLTSGSTQYF.

CDR3 sequence: CASSMVRTDTQYF. Here the CDR3 DNA reads TGTGCCAGCAGCATGGTAAGGACAGATACGCAGTATTTT. The J gene is TRBJ2-3, the V gene TRBV5-6; D is undetermined. The V gene's germline CDR1 is SGHDT and CDR2 YYEEEE. This CDR3 comprises 13 residues. Trimming left V 4 bases short and J 3 bases short, with 9 bases between. Full variable domain (rest looked up from reference TRBV5-6 and TRBJ2-3): DAGVTQSPTHLIKTRGQQVTLRCSPKSGHDTVSWYQQALGQGPQFIFQYYEEEERQRGNFPDRFSGHQFPNYSSELNVNALLLGDSALYLCASSMVRTDTQYFGPGTRLTVL.

CDR3 amino acids: CASSYSQGATGELFF. CDR3 sequence (DNA): TGTGCCAGCAGTTACTCTCAGGGGGCAACCGGGGAGCTGTTTTTT. This chain uses TRBV6-5 with TRBJ2-2, with 8 bases aligning to TRBD1. The CDR3 is 15 residues long. Looked up from germline, CDR1 is MNHEY and CDR2 is SVGAGI. The trim removed 0 bases at V and 5 bases at J, leaving 2 bases unmatched.

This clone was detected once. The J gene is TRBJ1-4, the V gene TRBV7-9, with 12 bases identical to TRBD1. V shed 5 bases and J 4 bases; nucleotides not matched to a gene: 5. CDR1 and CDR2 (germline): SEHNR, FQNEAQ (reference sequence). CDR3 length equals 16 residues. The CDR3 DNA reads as TGTGCCAGCAGCGTGGGACAGGGGGCCGGTAATGAAAAACTGTTTTTT. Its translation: CASSVGQGAGNEKLFF.

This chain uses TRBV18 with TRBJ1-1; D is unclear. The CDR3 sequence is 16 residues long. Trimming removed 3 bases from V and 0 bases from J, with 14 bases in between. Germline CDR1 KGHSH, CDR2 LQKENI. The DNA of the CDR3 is TGTGCCAGCTCACCCTCCAGGACGGTCATGAACACTGAAGCTTTCTTT. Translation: CASSPSRTVMNTEAFF.

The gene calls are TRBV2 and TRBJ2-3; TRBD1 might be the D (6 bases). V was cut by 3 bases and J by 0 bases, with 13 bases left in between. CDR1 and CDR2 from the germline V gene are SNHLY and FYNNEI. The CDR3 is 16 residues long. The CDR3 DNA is TGTGCCAGCAGTGATAGGGGGTACTATAGCACAGATACGCAGTATTTT. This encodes CASSDRGYYSTDTQYF.

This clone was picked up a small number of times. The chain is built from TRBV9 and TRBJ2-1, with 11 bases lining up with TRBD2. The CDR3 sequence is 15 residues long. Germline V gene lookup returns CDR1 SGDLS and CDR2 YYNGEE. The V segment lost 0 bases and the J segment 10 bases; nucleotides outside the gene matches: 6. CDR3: CASSVAPGLAEEQFF. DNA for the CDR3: TGTGCCAGCAGCGTAGCCCCGGGACTAGCGGAAGAGCAGTTCTTC.

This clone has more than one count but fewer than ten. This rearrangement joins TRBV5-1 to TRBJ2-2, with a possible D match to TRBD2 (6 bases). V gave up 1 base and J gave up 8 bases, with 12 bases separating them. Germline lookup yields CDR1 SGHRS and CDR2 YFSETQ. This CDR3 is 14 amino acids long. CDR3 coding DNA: TGCGCCAGCAGCTTGTCGACGGGAGCTGGGGAGCTGTTTTTT. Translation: CASSLSTGAGELFF.

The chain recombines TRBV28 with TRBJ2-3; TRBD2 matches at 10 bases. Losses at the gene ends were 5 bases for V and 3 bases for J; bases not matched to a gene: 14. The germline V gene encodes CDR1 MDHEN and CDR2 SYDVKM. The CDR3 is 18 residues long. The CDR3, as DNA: TGTGCCAGCAGTCCCCGTGTGATAGCGGGAGGTAGAACAGATACGCAGTATTTT. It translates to CASSPRVIAGGRTDTQYF.

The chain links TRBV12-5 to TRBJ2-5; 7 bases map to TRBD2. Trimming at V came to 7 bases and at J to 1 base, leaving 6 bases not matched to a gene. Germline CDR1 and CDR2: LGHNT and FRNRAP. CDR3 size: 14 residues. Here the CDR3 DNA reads TGTGCTAGTGCCCTTACGGGGGGCCAAGAGACCCAGTACTTC. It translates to CASALTGGQETQYF.

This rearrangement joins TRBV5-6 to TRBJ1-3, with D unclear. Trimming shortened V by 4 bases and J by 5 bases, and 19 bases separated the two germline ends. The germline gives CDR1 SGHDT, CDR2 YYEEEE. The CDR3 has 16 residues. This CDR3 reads CASSEGGVIGRNTIYF. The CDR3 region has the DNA TGTGCCAGCAGCGAAGGTGGGGTGATCGGAAGAAACACCATATATTTT.

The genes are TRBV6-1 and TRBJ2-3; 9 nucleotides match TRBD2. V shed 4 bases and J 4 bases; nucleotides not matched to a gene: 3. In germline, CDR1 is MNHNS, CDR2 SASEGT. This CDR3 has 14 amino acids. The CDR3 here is CASSVAGGPDTQYF. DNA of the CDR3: TGTGCCAGCAGTGTGGCGGGAGGGCCAGATACGCAGTATTTT.